This TCR beta chain was recovered during a study of blood T cells in healthy people across ages. Next came a second PCR, run for roughly 6 to 11 cycles, which used a sample-barcoded 5' primer along with a J-beta primer mix. A single record per CDR3 protein comes from TCRdb applying MiXCR to the 5' RACE reads. Here the sample spans around 1.5 million distinct CDR3 sequences, 42% being singletons. The draw of peripheral blood yielded approximately 10 milliliters from each donor. Extracted total RNA amounted to at least 5.5 micrograms for each sample. The germline gives CDR1 MNHEY, CDR2 SMNVEV (reference sequence). This CDR3 region has 12 residues. Trimming took 11 bases from V and 5 from J, leaving 13 bases between them.

The chain links TRBV27 to TRBJ1-5; D is ambiguous. The receptor was derived from a woman aged 18-29 years in good health. The sequencing input was blood. CDR3 nucleotides: TGTGCCGGCACCCCGGAGGATCAGCCCCAGCATTTT. Translating gives CAGTPEDQPQHF.